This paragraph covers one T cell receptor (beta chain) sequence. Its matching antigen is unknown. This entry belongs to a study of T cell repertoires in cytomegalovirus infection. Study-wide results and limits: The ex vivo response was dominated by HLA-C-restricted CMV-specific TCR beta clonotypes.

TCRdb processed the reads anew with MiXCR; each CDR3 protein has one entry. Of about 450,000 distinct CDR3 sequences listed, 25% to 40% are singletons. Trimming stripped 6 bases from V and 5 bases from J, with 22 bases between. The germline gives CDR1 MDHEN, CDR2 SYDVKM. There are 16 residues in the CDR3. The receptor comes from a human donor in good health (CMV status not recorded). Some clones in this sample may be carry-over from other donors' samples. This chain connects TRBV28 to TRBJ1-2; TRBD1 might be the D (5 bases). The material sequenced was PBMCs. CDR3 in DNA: TGTGCCAGCAGGACATCCGGGACCTTGGGGGGGTATGGCTACACCTTC. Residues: CASRTSGTLGGYGYTF.